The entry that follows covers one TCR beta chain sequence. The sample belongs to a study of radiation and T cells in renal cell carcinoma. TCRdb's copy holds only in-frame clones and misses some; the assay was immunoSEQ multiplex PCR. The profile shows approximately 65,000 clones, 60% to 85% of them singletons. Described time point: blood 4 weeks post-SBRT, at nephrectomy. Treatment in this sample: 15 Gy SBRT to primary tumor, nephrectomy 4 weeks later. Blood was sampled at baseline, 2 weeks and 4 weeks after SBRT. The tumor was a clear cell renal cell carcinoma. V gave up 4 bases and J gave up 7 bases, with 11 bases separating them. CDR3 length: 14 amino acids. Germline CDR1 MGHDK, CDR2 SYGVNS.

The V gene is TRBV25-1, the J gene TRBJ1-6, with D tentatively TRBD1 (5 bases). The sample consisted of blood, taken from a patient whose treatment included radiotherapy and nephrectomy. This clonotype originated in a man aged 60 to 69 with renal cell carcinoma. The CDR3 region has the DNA TGTGCCAGCAGTGTTCCGGGGGTAAATTCACCCCTCCACTTT. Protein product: CASSVPGVNSPLHF.